The 7 T cell receptor beta chains below come from one sample, sequenced in a study of cytomegalovirus exposure and HLA in healthy donors (dated by TCRdb to 2015 to 2018). The library was made by the immunoSEQ multiplex PCR assay. A mixture of 60 forward primers for TCR Vbeta segments and 13 reverse primers for TCR Jbeta segments was used in the multiplex PCR. TCRdb carries this immuneACCESS record with in-frame sequences only. Its versions omit some clonotypes, under half of them owing to an unresolved V gene in the studies checked, with the rest unexplained. The sample profile shows some 200,000 clones; about 70% of them were found once. 1.5% to 2% of the sample belongs to the ten largest clones. Source material: PBMCs. These receptors were collected from a woman aged 25 to 45 in good health and CMV-seronegative.

The genes are TRBV19 and TRBJ2-5, with D maybe TRBD2 (6 bases). V dropped 7 bases and J dropped 1 base, with 13 bases sitting between them. The germline CDR1 and CDR2 sequences are LNHDA and SQIVND (reference sequence). There are 14 residues in the CDR3. The CDR3 DNA reads TGTGCCAGTAAGGGTAGCGGAGGCCAAGAGACCCAGTACTTC. Its protein product is CASKGSGGQETQYF.

This chain connects TRBV19 to TRBJ1-5, with unresolved D. CDR3 length: 12 residues. In germline, CDR1 is LNHDA, CDR2 SQIVND (reference sequence). V lost 11 bases and J 6 bases, leaving 14 bases between the germline ends. The CDR3 sequence: CAGGLGLQPQHF. The CDR3, as DNA: TGTGCCGGCGGGCTCGGCCTTCAGCCCCAGCATTTT.

The chain joins TRBV2 to TRBJ2-5, with 8 nucleotides matching TRBD2. The ends lost 5 bases at V and 5 bases at J; junction bases unmatched: 10. Per germline, CDR1 SNHLY and CDR2 FYNNEI. The CDR3 runs 15 residues. Here the CDR3 DNA reads TGTGCCAGCAGTTTCCCAGCGGGAGCGGGGGAGACCCAGTACTTC. Protein: CASSFPAGAGETQYF.

This sequence joins TRBV10-3 and TRBJ1-2; 7 bases are a match to TRBD1. Per germline, CDR1 ENHRY and CDR2 SYGVKD. J was trimmed by 4 bases and V by 7 bases; bases with no gene match: 6. CDR3 size: 13 residues. The CDR3 spells CAITPGQLYGYTF. CDR3 sequence (DNA): TGTGCCATCACCCCGGGACAGCTCTATGGCTACACCTTC.

This sequence joins TRBV6-5 and TRBJ2-5; maybe TRBD1 (5 bases). The J call is uncertain, as TRBJ2-7 better fits the DNA end. The CDR3 length is 14 residues. CDR1 and CDR2 from the germline V gene are MNHEY and SVGAGI. CDR3 nucleotides: TGTGCCAGCAGTTTGTGGCAGGGCACCTACGAGCAGTACTTC. It encodes CASSLWQGTYEQYF.

The chain links TRBV23-1 to TRBJ2-3, with D unclear. TRBV23-1 is given ORF status, its function remaining uncertain. The CDR3 totals 13 residues. Deletions cut 5 bases from V and 3 bases from J, with 9 bases between. The CDR3 spells CASSFSLTDTQYF. The CDR3 DNA is TGCGCCAGCAGTTTCAGTTTGACAGATACGCAGTATTTT.

The chain uses TRBV19 and TRBJ1-4; 8 bases agree with TRBD1. Germline loops: CDR1 LNHDA, CDR2 SQIVND (reference sequence). V was clipped by 11 bases and J by 5 bases; unmatched bases: 7. This CDR3 contains 13 residues. The DNA for the CDR3 is TGTGCCCAGGGTTCAGGGGGCAATGAAAAACTGTTTTTT. Translated, it gives CAQGSGGNEKLFF. Combining the CDR3 with reference TRBV19 and TRBJ1-4 gives the whole variable domain DGGITQSPKYLFRKEGQNVTLSCEQNLNHDAMYWYRQDPGQGLRLIYYSQIVNDFQKGDIAEGYSVSREKKESFPLTVTSAQKNPTAFYLCAQGSGGNEKLFFGSGTQLSVL.